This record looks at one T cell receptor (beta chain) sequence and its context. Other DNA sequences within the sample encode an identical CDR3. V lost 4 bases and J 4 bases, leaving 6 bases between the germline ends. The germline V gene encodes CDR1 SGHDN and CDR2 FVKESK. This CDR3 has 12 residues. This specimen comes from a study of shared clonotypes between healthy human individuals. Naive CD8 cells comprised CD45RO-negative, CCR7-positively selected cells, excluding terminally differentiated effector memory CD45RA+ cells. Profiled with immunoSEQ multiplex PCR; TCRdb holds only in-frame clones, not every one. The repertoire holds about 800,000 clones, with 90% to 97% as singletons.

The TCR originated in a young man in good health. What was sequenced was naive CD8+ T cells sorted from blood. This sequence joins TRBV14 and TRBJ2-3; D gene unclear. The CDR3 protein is CASSLGPDTQYF. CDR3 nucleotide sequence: TGTGCCAGCAGCCTCGGCCCAGATACGCAGTATTTT.